A single T cell receptor beta chain is shown here with its context. Its antigen is as yet unknown. CDR1 and CDR2 from the germline V gene are GTSNPN and SVGIG (reference sequence). V shed 3 bases and J shed 1 base, with 9 bases lying between them. The CDR3 totals 13 residues. Measured with immunoSEQ multiplex PCR; TCRdb has only the in-frame clones, and not every one. The sample has 77,000 or so clones; approximately 81% are singletons. PCR or immunohistochemistry showed mismatch repair deficiency in every enrolled patient. A few pembrolizumab responders had their TCRs sequenced. These data come from a study of PD-1 blockade in mismatch repair-deficient tumors. As for the study in general: All were previously treated, progressing patients with around eleven mismatch repair-deficient cancer types. Study conclusions and caveats: Tumor-resident clones, often undetectable pretreatment in blood, expanded then contracted after pembrolizumab.

The TCR sequence derives from an adult with mismatch repair-deficient cancer. This chain links TRBV30 with TRBJ2-5; D perhaps matches TRBD2 (5 bases). This specimen was peripheral blood, taken 44 weeks after starting pembrolizumab. The CDR3 DNA reads as TGTGCCTGGAGCGCAGGACTCCAAGAGACCCAGTACTTC. This encodes CAWSAGLQETQYF.